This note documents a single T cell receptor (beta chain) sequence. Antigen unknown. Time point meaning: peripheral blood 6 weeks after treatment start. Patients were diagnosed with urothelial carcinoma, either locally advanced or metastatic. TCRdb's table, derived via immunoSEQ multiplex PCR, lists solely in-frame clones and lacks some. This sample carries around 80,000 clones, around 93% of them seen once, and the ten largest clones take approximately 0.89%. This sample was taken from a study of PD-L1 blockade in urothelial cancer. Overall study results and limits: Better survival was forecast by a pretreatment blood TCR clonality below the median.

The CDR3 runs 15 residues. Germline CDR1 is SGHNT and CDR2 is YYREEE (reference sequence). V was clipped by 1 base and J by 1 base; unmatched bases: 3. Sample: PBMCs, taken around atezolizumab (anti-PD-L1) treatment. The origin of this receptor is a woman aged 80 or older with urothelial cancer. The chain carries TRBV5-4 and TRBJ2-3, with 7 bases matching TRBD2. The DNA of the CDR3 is TGTGCCAGCAGCTTGTGGGGAGGGGGCACAGATACGCAGTATTTT. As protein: CASSLWGGGTDTQYF.